The 19 T cell receptor beta chains in this list originate from one sample, sequenced in a study of STAT5B mutations in CD4+ large granular lymphocyte leukemia. Sequencing was performed with immunoSEQ multiplex PCR; in TCRdb, only in-frame clones are kept and a portion is missing. The sample has some 51,000 clones, 65% to 85% seen once. Sequenced: CD4+ T cells from blood buffy coats. Source of these receptors: a human donor in good health.

The V call is TRBV7-9, the J call TRBJ2-2, with D hard to call. Germline V gene data show CDR1 as SEHNR and CDR2 as FQNEAQ (reference sequence). The ends were cut back, 2 bases at V and 5 bases at J, with 9 bases in the middle. The CDR3 has 14 residues. CDR3 sequence reads: CASSLREGTGELFF. Here the CDR3 DNA reads TGTGCCAGCAGCTTACGTGAAGGGACCGGGGAGCTGTTTTTT.

The rearrangement joins TRBV5-1 to TRBJ2-5, with D possibly being TRBD1 (6 bases). The DNA matches TRBJ2-7 better at its end, which makes the J call doubtful. This CDR3 region has 14 residues. Per the germline V gene, CDR1 is SGHRS and CDR2 is YFSETQ. The CDR3 DNA sequence: TGCGCCAGCAGCTTGCTTCAGGGGCCCTACGAGCAGTACTTC. It translates to CASSLLQGPYEQYF.

This chain connects TRBV6-6 to TRBJ2-7; 10 positions agree with TRBD2. J was trimmed by 2 bases and V by 2 bases; bases with no gene match: 6. CDR1 and CDR2 (germline): MNHNY, SVGAGI (reference sequence). This CDR3 contains 16 residues. CDR3 nucleotide sequence: TGTGCCAGCAGTTACGCGACTAGCGGGTACCCCTACGAGCAGTACTTC. As protein: CASSYATSGYPYEQYF.

This chain connects TRBV5-1 to TRBJ2-1; possibly TRBD1 for D (5 bases). There are 13 residues in the CDR3. Trimming pared 0 bases from V and 9 bases from J, leaving 10 bases between. Germline V lookup: CDR1 SGHRS, CDR2 YFSETQ. The CDR3 region has the DNA TGCGCCAGCAGCTTGGAGGGGCTGGGTGAGCAGTTCTTC. This codes for CASSLEGLGEQFF.

The gene calls are TRBV9 and TRBJ2-3; weak D call: TRBD2 (5 bases). CDR1 and CDR2 from the germline V gene are SGDLS and YYNGEE. The CDR3 sequence is 15 residues long. V dropped 4 bases and J dropped 3 bases, with 15 bases sitting between them. The CDR3 DNA is TGTGCCAGCAGCTCGGGATCGAGGCTTACAGATACGCAGTATTTT. Its protein product is CASSSGSRLTDTQYF.

This chain joins TRBV7-3 and TRBJ2-2; 8 positions agree with TRBD1. The CDR3 covers 15 residues. J lost 4 bases, V lost 5 bases, and 6 bases had no gene match. CDR1 SGHTA and CDR2 FQGTGA come from the germline V gene. The CDR3 coding sequence is TGTGCCAGCAGCCCTCGGACAGGGCCCACCGGGGAGCTGTTTTTT. Its translation is CASSPRTGPTGELFF.

The sample holds a few counts of this clone. The V gene is TRBV11-2, the J gene TRBJ2-7; a weak D match, TRBD2 (6 bases). Per the germline V gene, CDR1 is SGHAT and CDR2 is FQNNGV. Deletions cut 6 bases from V and 3 bases from J, with 15 bases between. The CDR3 spans 14 residues. Written as DNA, the CDR3 is TGTGCCAGCAGAACCTTGCGGGACGGCTACGAGCAGTACTTC. Encoded protein: CASRTLRDGYEQYF.

The chain combines TRBV15 with TRBJ1-4; 7 bases match TRBD1. Per germline, CDR1 LNHNV and CDR2 YYDKDF (reference sequence). V shed 2 bases, J shed 6 bases, and the junction held 6 bases outside the gene matches. The CDR3 sequence is 15 residues long. The CDR3 region has the DNA TGTGCCACCAGCAGATCGACAGGGATATATGAAAAACTGTTTTTT. It codes for CATSRSTGIYEKLFF.

The V and J genes are TRBV5-1 and TRBJ2-5; tentatively, D is TRBD2 (6 bases). V was shortened by 1 base and J by 4 bases, with 8 bases between the two germline ends. This CDR3 region has 13 residues. The germline CDR1 and CDR2 sequences are SGHRS and YFSETQ. The DNA of the CDR3 is TGCGCCAGCAGCTTGTGGGGAGGAGAGACCCAGTACTTC. Translation gives CASSLWGGETQYF.

This chain links TRBV2 with TRBJ1-1, with TRBD1 matching 9 bases. This CDR3 is built from 14 residues. Germline assignment: CDR1 SNHLY and CDR2 FYNNEI. With V trimmed by 7 bases and J by 10 bases, 13 bases remained unmatched. CDR3 DNA: TGTGCCAGCAAATTTTCCCGGGACAGGGTTGGAGCTTTCTTT. It is translated as CASKFSRDRVGAFF.

The chain links TRBV11-3 to TRBJ2-5; TRBD1 agrees at 9 bases. CDR3 length equals 15 residues. With V trimmed by 6 bases and J by 0 bases, 5 bases remained unmatched. CDR1 is SGHNT, CDR2 YENEEA, per germline. CDR3 in amino acids: CASSGTGKYQETQYF. CDR3 DNA: TGTGCCAGCAGTGGGACAGGGAAATACCAAGAGACCCAGTACTTC.

V is TRBV7-2 and J is TRBJ2-3, with D tentatively TRBD1 (6 bases). Germline V gene data show CDR1 as SGHTA and CDR2 as FQGNSA. The CDR3 totals 15 residues. Trimming removed 6 bases from V and 0 bases from J, with 13 bases in between. In nucleotides, the CDR3 is TGTGCCAGCAGACGCAGGACAGCTAGCACAGATACGCAGTATTTT. Amino acid sequence: CASRRRTASTDTQYF.

CDR3 sequence: CACQSSGANVLTF. The CDR3 nucleotides are TGTGCCTGTCAGAGCTCTGGGGCCAACGTCCTGACTTTC. The genes are TRBV30 and TRBJ2-6; D not certain. Germline V gene sequence: CDR1 GTSNPN, CDR2 SVGIG (reference sequence). V was pared by 6 bases and J by 0 bases, with 6 bases between. This CDR3 has 13 residues. The full variable domain, completed using reference TRBV30 and TRBJ2-6, is SQTIHQWPATLVQPVGSPLSLECTVEGTSNPNLYWYRQAAGRGLQLLFYSVGIGQISSEVPQNLSASRPQDRQFILSSKKLLLSDSGFYLCACQSSGANVLTFGAGSRLTVL.

The gene calls are TRBV29-1 and TRBJ1-1, with D possibly TRBD1 on 6 matching bases. Germline-derived CDR1 and CDR2 are SQVTM and ANQGSEA. CDR3 size: 13 residues. Between the trimmed V and J ends, which lost 7 bases and 0 bases, there was a span of 12 bases. CDR3 coding DNA: TGCAGCGGCCGACAGGTCTTGAACACTGAAGCTTTCTTT. This codes for CSGRQVLNTEAFF.

The chain combines TRBV4-2 with TRBJ1-1, with TRBD1 as a possible D gene (5 bases). The germline V gene has CDR1 LGHNA and CDR2 YNFKEQ. CDR3 length: 15 amino acids. The V and J ends lost 0 bases and 1 base respectively, with 9 bases between them. CDR3: CASSQDRVTNTEAFF. CDR3 nucleotides: TGTGCCAGCAGCCAAGACAGGGTCACGAACACTGAAGCTTTCTTT.

With regard to this clone: Other DNA sequences of this sample code for an identical CDR3. This chain links TRBV9 with TRBJ2-5; TRBD2 agrees at 7 bases. The V gene end was trimmed by 3 bases and the J gene end by 1 base; junction bases not matched to a gene: 3. The CDR3 length is 14 residues. In germline, CDR1 is SGDLS, CDR2 YYNGEE. In DNA form, the CDR3 reads TGTGCCAGCAGCGCGGGGGGATTCCAAGAGACCCAGTACTTC. Protein sequence: CASSAGGFQETQYF.

This chain uses TRBV30 with TRBJ1-1; D is unclear. Germline CDR1 is GTSNPN and CDR2 is SVGIG (reference sequence). This CDR3 spans 16 amino acids. The V end was cut by 3 bases, the J end by 1 base, with 18 bases between. Here the CDR3 DNA reads TGTGCCTGGAGGTCTTTCTACCTTGGAGGGAACACTGAAGCTTTCTTT. Amino acid sequence: CAWRSFYLGGNTEAFF.

The chain joins TRBV4-1 to TRBJ2-6; D remains unclear. Per germline, CDR1 MGHRA and CDR2 YSYEKL. V lost 3 bases and J 1 base, leaving 19 bases between the germline ends. The CDR3 has 19 amino acids. CDR3 in amino acids: CASSQLPIGRWSGANVLTF. As DNA, the CDR3 is TGCGCCAGCAGCCAGCTACCCATCGGACGGTGGTCTGGGGCCAACGTCCTGACTTTC.

The chain has TRBV6-6 and TRBJ2-7, with 9 bases aligning to TRBD1. V was pared by 4 bases and J by 6 bases, with 10 bases of the junction left unmatched. The germline gives CDR1 MNHNY, CDR2 SVGAGI (reference sequence). This CDR3 has 15 amino acids. Written as DNA, the CDR3 is TGTGCCAGCAGTTCGACGGGACAGGGCCCCTCCGAGCAGTACTTC. Protein sequence: CASSSTGQGPSEQYF.